Described below is a single T cell receptor beta chain sequence and its context. Its cognate antigen is unknown. This entry is derived from a study of T cells after yellow fever vaccination. TCRdb reanalysed the 5' RACE reads using MiXCR and keeps one entry per CDR3 protein. The repertoire consists of roughly 350,000 distinct CDR3 sequences, with about 4% occurring once and the leading ten covering 20% to 25%. Notes on the study in general: Weaker, the secondary response had a peak occurring faster, on day 5 versus 15. FACS-sorted repertoires could harbor abundant contaminating bulk-population clonotypes. The study re-detected most primary-vaccination clones after the booster (96% CD4, roughly 85% CD8).

This receptor was obtained from a young man who received the YFV17D yellow fever vaccine. The sequencing used PBMCs, collected 5 days after the yellow fever booster vaccination.

The CDR3 sequence is CATSVGGDYGYTF. DNA for the CDR3: TGTGCCACCAGTGTAGGGGGTGACTATGGCTACACCTTC. This chain connects TRBV24-1 to TRBJ1-2, with D perhaps matching TRBD1 (6 bases). This CDR3 has 13 amino acids. The ends were cut back, 5 bases at V and 3 bases at J, with 9 bases in the middle. Germline V gives CDR1 KGHDR, CDR2 SFDVKD.